The 7 T cell receptor beta chains below come from one sample, sequenced in a study of control samples from healthy donors and cancer patients. The data were produced by immunoSEQ multiplex PCR, yet TCRdb's version contains in-frame clones alone and is incomplete. The table has some 140,000 clones, over 85% seen once. Sequenced material: blood. The source is a man aged 25 to 45 in good health.

This sequence joins TRBV7-9 and TRBJ1-2, with no clear D. The CDR3 contains 15 residues. V dropped 3 bases and J dropped 4 bases, with 15 bases sitting between them. Germline V gives CDR1 SEHNR, CDR2 FQNEAQ (reference sequence). The chain's CDR3 is CASSLSGYELYGYTF. In DNA form, the CDR3 reads TGTGCCAGCAGCTTGTCGGGATACGAGCTCTATGGCTACACCTTC.

The chain uses TRBV28 and TRBJ2-3; 8 bases match TRBD2. Germline values: CDR1 MDHEN, CDR2 SYDVKM. The CDR3 is made up of 14 amino acids. After removal of 6 bases from V and 3 bases from J, the junction contained 5 bases not matched to a gene. In nucleotides, the CDR3 is TGTGCCAGCAGGGCGGGAGGAGATACAGATACGCAGTATTTT. Translated, it gives CASRAGGDTDTQYF. The full variable domain, with the rest looked up from reference TRBV28 and TRBJ2-3, is DVKVTQSSRYLVKRTGEKVFLECVQDMDHENMFWYRQDPGLGLRLIYFSYDVKMKEKGDIPEGYSVSREKKERFSLILESASTNQTSMYLCASRAGGDTDTQYFGPGTRLTVL.

The genes are TRBV19 and TRBJ1-5; 7 nucleotides line up with TRBD1. The CDR3 spans 15 residues. Germline V gene data show CDR1 as LNHDA and CDR2 as SQIVND (reference sequence). V was pared by 5 bases and J by 5 bases, with 9 bases of the junction left unmatched. The CDR3, as DNA: TGTGCCAGTAGTGCCCCAAGACAGGGAGATCAGCCCCAGCATTTT. It specifies CASSAPRQGDQPQHF.

The J gene is TRBJ2-5, the V gene TRBV7-2, with unresolved D. The CDR3 loop spans 12 amino acids. The V end lost 4 bases, the J end lost 5 bases, and 8 bases lay between the germline ends. The germline gives CDR1 SGHTA, CDR2 FQGNSA. The CDR3 nucleotides are TGTGCCAGCAGCTCGGCCGGGGAGACCCAGTACTTC. It specifies CASSSAGETQYF.

This rearrangement joins TRBV2 to TRBJ1-1; TRBD1 matches 7 bases. V dropped 5 bases and J dropped 1; count of bases not matched to a gene: 7. Looked up from germline, CDR1 is SNHLY and CDR2 is FYNNEI. The CDR3 has 15 residues. The CDR3 sequence is CASSFDRAKNTEAFF. The CDR3 nucleotides are TGTGCCAGCAGTTTCGACAGGGCCAAGAACACTGAAGCTTTCTTT.

This clone occurred once. J is TRBJ1-1 and V is TRBV5-1; 11 bases map to TRBD1. The ends lost 1 base at V and 0 bases at J; junction bases unmatched: 8. Per the germline V gene, CDR1 is SGHRS and CDR2 is YFSETQ. This CDR3 contains 18 residues. The CDR3 sequence is CASSLWGTGGRMNTEAFF. The CDR3 DNA is TGCGCCAGCAGCTTGTGGGGGACAGGGGGTCGCATGAACACTGAAGCTTTCTTT.

The rearrangement uses TRBV25-1 and TRBJ1-5; a possible D gene is TRBD1 (5 bases). V was shortened by 8 bases and J by 6 bases, with 14 bases between the two germline ends. The length of the CDR3 is 13 residues. Germline CDR1 MGHDK, CDR2 SYGVNS. CDR3 sequence reads: CASAAGVGQPQHF. The CDR3 DNA follows: TGTGCCAGCGCCGCGGGGGTCGGTCAGCCCCAGCATTTT.